This is a list of T cell receptor beta chains from one sample in a study of PD-1 blockade in classical Hodgkin lymphoma. TCRdb's copy holds only in-frame clones and misses some; the assay was immunoSEQ multiplex PCR. Here the sample spans 40,000 to 50,000 clones, 85% to 90% being singletons. The sample consisted of peripheral blood mononuclear cells (PBMCs), taken before the second cycle of nivolumab. Receptors originate from a human donor with classical Hodgkin lymphoma. CDR3s include the opening cysteine and the closing phenylalanine or tryptophan. The D gene is left open where the match is weak. Size is stated for part of the rows, as once, few or many counts, or as a class when the clone is expanded.

CDR3: CASSLSEVAGKNEQYF
DNA: TGTGCCAGCAGCTTAAGTGAGGTAGCGGGAAAAAACGAGCAGTACTTC
size: NA
V: TRBV7-3
J: TRBJ2-7
D: TRBD2

CDR3: CSATDRAEQYF
DNA: TGCAGTGCCACAGACAGGGCCGAGCAGTACTTC
size: NA
V: TRBV20-1
J: TRBJ2-7
D: TRBD1

CDR3: CASSLAAILADEQFF
DNA: TGTGCCAGTTCACTAGCGGCCATCCTGGCCGATGAGCAGTTCTTC
size: NA
V: TRBV19
J: TRBJ2-1
D: TRBD2

CDR3: CSVSQSSGNTIYF
DNA: TGCAGCGTCTCCCAAAGCTCTGGAAACACCATATATTTT
size: NA
V: TRBV29-1
J: TRBJ1-3
D: NA

CDR3: CASSLRGPSYEAFF
DNA: TGCGCCAGCAGCTTAAGGGGGCCGTCCTATGAAGCTTTCTTT
size: NA
V: TRBV5-1
J: TRBJ1-1
D: TRBD1

CDR3: CASSVSSPYEQYF
DNA: TGTGCCAGCAGTGTCTCGAGCCCCTACGAGCAGTACTTC
size: NA
V: TRBV6-1
J: TRBJ2-7
D: NA

CDR3: CATESDPGADTQYF
DNA: TGTGCCACTGAAAGTGACCCAGGGGCGGATACGCAGTATTTT
size: NA
V: TRBV19
J: TRBJ2-3
D: NA

CDR3: CASSLAQGKEYEQYF
DNA: TGTGCCAGCAGCTTAGCACAGGGGAAAGAGTACGAGCAGTACTTC
size: NA
V: TRBV7-8
J: TRBJ2-7
D: TRBD1

CDR3: CASRIRGVSNTGELFF
DNA: TGTGCCAGCAGAATTAGGGGGGTCTCGAACACCGGGGAGCTGTTTTTT
size: NA
V: TRBV5-6
J: TRBJ2-2
D: NA

CDR3: CASSYSPAGGYGYTF
DNA: TGTGCCAGCAGTTACTCGCCAGCAGGGGGCTATGGCTACACCTTC
size: NA
V: TRBV6-6
J: TRBJ1-2
D: TRBD1

CDR3: CASSPGLVETQYF
DNA: TGTGCCAGTAGTCCCGGACTAGTGGAGACCCAGTACTTC
size: NA
V: TRBV19
J: TRBJ2-5
D: TRBD2

CDR3: CASSRGRGEGNQPQHF
DNA: TGTGCCAGCAGCCGCGGAAGGGGGGAAGGCAATCAGCCCCAGCATTTT
size: NA
V: TRBV21-1
J: TRBJ1-5
D: NA

CDR3: CASQRRSGANVLTF
DNA: TGTGCCAGTCAACGGCGCTCTGGGGCCAACGTCCTGACTTTC
size: NA
V: TRBV19
J: TRBJ2-6
D: NA

CDR3: CASGGSRGEKLFF
DNA: TGTGCCAGCGGAGGGTCGCGCGGTGAAAAACTGTTTTTT
size: NA
V: TRBV7-2
J: TRBJ1-4
D: NA

CDR3: CASSVQGEGPGYTF
DNA: TGTGCCAGCTCAGTGCAGGGGGAAGGACCTGGCTACACCTTC
size: once
V: TRBV18
J: TRBJ1-2
D: TRBD1

CDR3: CASSQDPPGANQPQHF
DNA: TGCGCCAGCAGCCAAGACCCCCCGGGGGCGAATCAGCCCCAGCATTTT
size: NA
V: TRBV4-3
J: TRBJ1-5
D: NA

CDR3: CASRVGNSNQPQHF
DNA: TGTGCCAGCAGGGTAGGGAATAGCAATCAGCCCCAGCATTTT
size: NA
V: TRBV28
J: TRBJ1-5
D: NA

CDR3: CASSNYRGSTDTQYF
DNA: TGTGCCAGCAGCAACTACAGGGGGAGCACAGATACGCAGTATTTT
size: NA
V: TRBV21-1
J: TRBJ2-3
D: NA

CDR3: CASSENSAGGFVYEQYF
DNA: TGTGCCAGCAGTGAAAATTCTGCAGGGGGCTTTGTCTACGAGCAGTACTTC
size: NA
V: TRBV6-1
J: TRBJ2-7
D: TRBD1

CDR3: CAISESIGRAAYEQYF
DNA: TGTGCCATCAGTGAGTCGATCGGGAGGGCCGCATACGAGCAGTACTTC
size: NA
V: TRBV10-3
J: TRBJ2-7
D: TRBD2

CDR3: CASSFSAGNTIYF
DNA: TGCGCCAGCAGCTTCTCGGCTGGAAACACCATATATTTT
size: NA
V: TRBV5-1
J: TRBJ1-3
D: NA

CDR3: CASSSLQRLQETQYF
DNA: TGTGCCAGCAGTTCGCTCCAGCGACTACAAGAGACCCAGTACTTC
size: NA
V: TRBV6-5
J: TRBJ2-5
D: NA